Below are 13 T cell receptor beta chains sequenced from a single sample in a study of long-term antiretroviral therapy in people with HIV. Run at survey level, the immunoSEQ assay was version v3.0. TCRdb's table, derived via immunoSEQ multiplex PCR, lists solely in-frame clones and lacks some. The table has over 30,000 clones, approximately 85% seen once; the top ten hold roughly 5.7%. The sample was unsorted PBMCs, taken 3.1 years after starting antiretroviral therapy. Receptors were obtained from a woman in her 50s with HIV.

The chain recombines TRBV29-1 with TRBJ1-4; tentative D call: TRBD1 (6 bases). The CDR3 is 13 amino acids. V lost 6 bases and J 7 bases, leaving 15 bases between the germline ends. CDR1 is SQVTM and CDR2 is ANQGSEA in the germline V gene. CDR3 protein: CSVKQGPGEKLFF. CDR3 sequence (DNA): TGCAGCGTCAAACAGGGTCCAGGTGAAAAACTGTTTTTT. Using reference TRBV29-1 and TRBJ1-4 for the parts outside the CDR3, the full variable domain is SAVISQKPSRDICQRGTSLTIQCQVDSQVTMMFWYRQQPGQSLTLIATANQGSEATYESGFVIDKFPISRPNLTFSTLTVSNMSPEDSSIYLCSVKQGPGEKLFFGSGTQLSVL.

The chain recombines TRBV6-5 with TRBJ2-5, with a tentative D call TRBD1 (5 bases). Germline-derived CDR1 and CDR2 are MNHEY and SVGAGI. The V end was cut by 0 bases, the J end by 5 bases, with 13 bases between. The CDR3 covers 15 residues. The CDR3 spells CASSYSAGRWETQYF. The CDR3 region has the DNA TGTGCCAGCAGTTACTCGGCAGGGCGATGGGAGACCCAGTACTTC.

This chain links TRBV4-2 with TRBJ1-3, with no clear D. In germline, CDR1 is LGHNA, CDR2 YNFKEQ. The CDR3 totals 16 residues. V was trimmed by 0 bases and J by 3 bases, leaving 12 bases between them. As DNA, the CDR3 is TGTGCCAGCAGCCAAGACAGCGCGGGAGTTGGAAACACCATATATTTT. Its translation is CASSQDSAGVGNTIYF.

This clone has just one count. The chain recombines TRBV18 with TRBJ2-3; no definite D call. Trimming pared 3 bases from V and 0 bases from J, leaving 1 base between. In germline, CDR1 is KGHSH, CDR2 LQKENI. This CDR3 spans 12 amino acids. The CDR3 nucleotides read TGTGCCAGCTCACCTAGCACAGATACGCAGTATTTT. Its protein product is CASSPSTDTQYF.

V and J are TRBV15 and TRBJ2-7; TRBD2 aligns across 9 bases. The junction had 9 bases not matched to a gene; V was cut back by 3 bases and J by 0 bases. Germline V lookup: CDR1 LNHNV, CDR2 YYDKDF (reference sequence). This CDR3 contains 17 residues. The CDR3 coding sequence is TGTGCCACCAGCAGTAACCTACTAGCGGGCAGCTCCTACGAGCAGTACTTC. Translating it yields CATSSNLLAGSSYEQYF.

The genes are TRBV11-3 and TRBJ1-1, with 7 bases fitting TRBD1. Germline V gives CDR1 SGHNT, CDR2 YENEEA. The V gene end was trimmed by 4 bases and the J gene end by 1 base; junction bases not matched to a gene: 3. This CDR3 is built from 14 residues. CDR3 sequence: CASSSGQPNTEAFF. The CDR3 region has the DNA TGTGCCAGCAGCTCGGGACAGCCGAACACTGAAGCTTTCTTT.

DNA of the CDR3: TGTGCCAGCACAAATTCCTACGAGCAGTACTTC. It specifies CASTNSYEQYF. The V and J genes are TRBV7-9 and TRBJ2-7; unclear D gene. The germline gives CDR1 SEHNR, CDR2 FQNEAQ (reference sequence). CDR3 length: 11 residues. Trimming removed 7 bases at V and 1 base at J, with 5 bases between.

The chain recombines TRBV10-1 with TRBJ2-1; D unresolved. The CDR3 contains 14 residues. Trimming took off 0 bases at V and 5 bases at J, with 8 bases between the two ends. Germline CDR1 reads WNHNN; CDR2 reads SYGVQD (reference sequence). In DNA form, the CDR3 reads TGCGCCAGCAGTGAGTCGACGGCGAACAATGAGCAGTTCTTC. It encodes CASSESTANNEQFF.

The genes are TRBV30 and TRBJ1-3, with 7 bases that match TRBD1. J was trimmed by 0 bases and V by 5 bases; bases with no gene match: 10. The CDR3 consists of 16 residues. CDR1 GTSNPN and CDR2 SVGIG come from the germline V gene (reference sequence). The CDR3 DNA is TGTGCCTGGTTCCCCGACAGGGTCTCCTCTGGAAACACCATATATTTT. Its translation: CAWFPDRVSSGNTIYF.

The chain combines TRBV7-3 with TRBJ1-1; 7 bases match TRBD1. Germline CDR1 reads SGHTA; CDR2 reads FQGTGA. This CDR3 is built from 14 residues. Trimming at V came to 3 bases and at J to 3 bases, leaving 4 bases not matched to a gene. CDR3: CASSLQGVHTEAFF. CDR3 DNA: TGTGCCAGCAGCTTGCAGGGGGTTCACACTGAAGCTTTCTTT.

V gene TRBV7-9 combines with J gene TRBJ2-6, with D perhaps TRBD1 or TRBD2 (6 bases each). This CDR3 has 19 residues. With 1 base removed from V and 0 bases from J, the gap between germline ends came to 16 bases. CDR1 is SEHNR and CDR2 is FQNEAQ in the germline V gene (reference sequence). The CDR3 DNA reads TGTGCCAGCAGCTTAGGAGGGGGGCCGGGGATCTCTGGGGCCAACGTCCTGACTTTC. This encodes CASSLGGGPGISGANVLTF.

The V gene is TRBV4-3, the J gene TRBJ2-3, with 9 bases identical to TRBD2. J lost 2 bases, V lost 0 bases, and 3 bases had no gene match. The CDR3 sequence is 16 residues long. The germline V gene encodes CDR1 LGHNA and CDR2 YSLEER. The CDR3 DNA reads TGCGCCAGCAGCCAAGACGCGGGGGGGCTCACAGATACGCAGTATTTT. Its protein product is CASSQDAGGLTDTQYF.

The chain joins TRBV29-1 to TRBJ1-2; D is uncertain. Germline V gene data show CDR1 as SQVTM and CDR2 as ANQGSEA. Trimming removed 5 bases at V and 1 base at J, with 11 bases between. The CDR3 runs to 13 residues. The CDR3 reads CSVRPHLNYGYTF. The CDR3 DNA follows: TGCAGCGTTAGACCCCATCTTAACTATGGCTACACCTTC.